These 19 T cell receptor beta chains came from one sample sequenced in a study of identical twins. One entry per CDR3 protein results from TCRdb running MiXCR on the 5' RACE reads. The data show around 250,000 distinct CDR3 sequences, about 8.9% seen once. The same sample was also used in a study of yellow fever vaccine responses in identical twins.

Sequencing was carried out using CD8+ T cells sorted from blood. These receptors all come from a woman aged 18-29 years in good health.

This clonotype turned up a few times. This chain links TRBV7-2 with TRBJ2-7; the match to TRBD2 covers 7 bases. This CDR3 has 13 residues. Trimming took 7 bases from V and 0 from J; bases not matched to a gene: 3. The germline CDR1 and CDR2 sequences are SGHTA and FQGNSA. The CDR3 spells CASTGGTSYEQYF. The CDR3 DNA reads TGTGCCAGCACCGGGGGGACCTCCTACGAGCAGTACTTC.

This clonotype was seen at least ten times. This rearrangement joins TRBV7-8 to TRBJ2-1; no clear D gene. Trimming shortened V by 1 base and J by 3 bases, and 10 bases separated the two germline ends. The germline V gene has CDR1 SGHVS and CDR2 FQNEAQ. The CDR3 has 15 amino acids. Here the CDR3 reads CASSLGVGLYNEQFF. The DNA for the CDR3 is TGTGCCAGCAGCTTAGGGGTCGGGCTCTACAATGAGCAGTTCTTC.

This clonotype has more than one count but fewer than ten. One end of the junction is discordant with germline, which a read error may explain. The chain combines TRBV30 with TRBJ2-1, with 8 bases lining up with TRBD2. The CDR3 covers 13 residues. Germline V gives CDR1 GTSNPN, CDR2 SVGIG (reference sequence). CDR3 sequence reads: CAWSLIGGGQQFF. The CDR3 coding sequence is TGTGCCTGGAGTTTAATCGGGGGGGGCCAGCAGTTTTTC.

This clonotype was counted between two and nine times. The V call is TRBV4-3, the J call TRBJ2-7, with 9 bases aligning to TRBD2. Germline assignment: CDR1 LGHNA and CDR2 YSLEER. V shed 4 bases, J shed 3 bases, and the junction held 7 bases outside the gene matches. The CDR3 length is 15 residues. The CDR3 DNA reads TGCGCCAGCAGCCCCTCGCGGGAGGGAATCTACGAGCAGTACTTC. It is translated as CASSPSREGIYEQYF.

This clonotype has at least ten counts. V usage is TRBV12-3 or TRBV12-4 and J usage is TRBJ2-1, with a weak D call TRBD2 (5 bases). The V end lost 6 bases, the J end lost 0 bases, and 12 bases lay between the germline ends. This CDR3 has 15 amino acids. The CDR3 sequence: CASSLDWSSYNEQFF. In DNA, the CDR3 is TGTGCCAGCAGCCTGGACTGGAGCTCCTACAATGAGCAGTTCTTC.

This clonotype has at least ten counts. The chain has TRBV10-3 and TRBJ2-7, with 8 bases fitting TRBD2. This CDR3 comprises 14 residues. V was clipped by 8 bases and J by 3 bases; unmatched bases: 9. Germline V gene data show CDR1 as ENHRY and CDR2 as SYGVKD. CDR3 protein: CAIAPGGVGYEQYF. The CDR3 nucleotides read TGTGCCATCGCCCCGGGGGGGGTGGGCTACGAGCAGTACTTC.

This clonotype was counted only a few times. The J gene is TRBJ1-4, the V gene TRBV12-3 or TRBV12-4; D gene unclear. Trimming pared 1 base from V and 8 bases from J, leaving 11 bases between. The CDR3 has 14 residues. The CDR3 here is CASSLDTSGEKLFF. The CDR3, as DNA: TGTGCCAGCAGTTTAGATACGTCGGGGGAAAAACTGTTTTTT.

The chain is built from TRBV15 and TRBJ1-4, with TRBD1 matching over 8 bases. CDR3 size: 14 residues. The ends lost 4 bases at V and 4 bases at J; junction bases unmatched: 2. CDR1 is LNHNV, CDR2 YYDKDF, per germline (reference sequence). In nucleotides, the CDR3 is TGTGCCACCAGCACCGACAGGGGTAATGAAAAACTGTTTTTT. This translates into CATSTDRGNEKLFF.

For the CDR3, the DNA is TGTGCCAGCAGCCCGCAGGGCGATAGCAATCAGCCCCAGCATTTT. It is translated as CASSPQGDSNQPQHF. The chain combines TRBV4-2 with TRBJ1-5; tentative D call: TRBD1 (5 bases). The CDR3 has 15 residues. V lost 4 bases and J 0 bases, leaving 10 bases between the germline ends. CDR1 and CDR2 from the germline V gene are LGHNA and YNFKEQ.

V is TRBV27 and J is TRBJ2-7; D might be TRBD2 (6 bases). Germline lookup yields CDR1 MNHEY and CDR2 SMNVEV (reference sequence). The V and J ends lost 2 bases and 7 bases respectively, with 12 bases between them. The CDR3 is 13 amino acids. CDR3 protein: CASSLRAGKEQYF. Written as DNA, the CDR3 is TGTGCCAGCAGTTTAAGGGCGGGGAAGGAGCAGTACTTC.

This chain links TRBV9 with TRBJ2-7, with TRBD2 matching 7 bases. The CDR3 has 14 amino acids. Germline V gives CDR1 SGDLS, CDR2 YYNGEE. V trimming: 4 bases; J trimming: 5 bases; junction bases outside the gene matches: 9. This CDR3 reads CASSRWGGKDEQYF. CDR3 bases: TGTGCCAGCAGCCGATGGGGGGGGAAAGACGAGCAGTACTTC.

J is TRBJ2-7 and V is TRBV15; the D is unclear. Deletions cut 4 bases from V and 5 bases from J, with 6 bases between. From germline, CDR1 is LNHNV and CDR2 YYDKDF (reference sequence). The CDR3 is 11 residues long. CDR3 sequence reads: CATSKGNEQYF. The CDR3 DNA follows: TGTGCCACCAGCAAAGGGAACGAGCAGTACTTC.

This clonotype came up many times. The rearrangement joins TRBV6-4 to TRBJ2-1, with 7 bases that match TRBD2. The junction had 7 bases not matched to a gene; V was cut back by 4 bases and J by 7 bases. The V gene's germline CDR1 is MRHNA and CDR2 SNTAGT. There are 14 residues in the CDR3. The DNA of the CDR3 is TGTGCCAGCAGTGCGTCCCACGGGGGGAATGAGCAGTTCTTC. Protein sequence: CASSASHGGNEQFF.

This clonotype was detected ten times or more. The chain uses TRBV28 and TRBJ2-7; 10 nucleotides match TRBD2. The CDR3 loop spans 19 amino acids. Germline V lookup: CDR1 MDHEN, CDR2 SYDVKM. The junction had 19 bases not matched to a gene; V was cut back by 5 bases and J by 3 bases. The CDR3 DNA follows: TGTGCCAGCAGTCCGCCAGGGCGGGGGCCTAGCGGGAGTCTCTACGAGCAGTACTTC. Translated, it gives CASSPPGRGPSGSLYEQYF.

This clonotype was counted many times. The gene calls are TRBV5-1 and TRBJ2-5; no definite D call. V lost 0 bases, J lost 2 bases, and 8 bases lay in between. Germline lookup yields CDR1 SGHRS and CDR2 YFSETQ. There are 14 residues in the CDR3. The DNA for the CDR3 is TGCGCCAGCAGCTTGGAGGGCAGTCAAGAGACCCAGTACTTC. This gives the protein CASSLEGSQETQYF. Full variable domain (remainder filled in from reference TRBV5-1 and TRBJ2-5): KAGVTQTPRYLIKTRGQQVTLSCSPISGHRSVSWYQQTPGQGLQFLFEYFSETQRNKGNFPGRFSGRQFSNSRSEMNVSTLELGDSALYLCASSLEGSQETQYFGPGTRLLVL.

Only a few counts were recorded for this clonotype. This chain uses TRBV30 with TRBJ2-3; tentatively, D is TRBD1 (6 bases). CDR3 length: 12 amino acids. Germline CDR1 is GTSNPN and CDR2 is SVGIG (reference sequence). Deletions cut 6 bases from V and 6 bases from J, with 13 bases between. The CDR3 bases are TGTGCCTGTAGGGGGTCGGGGGATACGCAGTATTTT. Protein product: CACRGSGDTQYF.

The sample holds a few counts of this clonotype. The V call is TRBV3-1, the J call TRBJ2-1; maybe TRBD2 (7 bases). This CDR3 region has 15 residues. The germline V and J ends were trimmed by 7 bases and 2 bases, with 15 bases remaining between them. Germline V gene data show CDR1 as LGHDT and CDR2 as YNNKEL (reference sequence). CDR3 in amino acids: CASTKGGGAYNEQFF. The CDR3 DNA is TGTGCCAGCACTAAAGGGGGGGGGGCCTACAATGAGCAGTTCTTC.

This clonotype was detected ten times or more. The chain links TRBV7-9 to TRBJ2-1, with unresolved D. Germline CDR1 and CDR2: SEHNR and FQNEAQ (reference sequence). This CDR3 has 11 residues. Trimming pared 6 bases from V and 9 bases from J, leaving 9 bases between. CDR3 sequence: CASSFSGEQFF. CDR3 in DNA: TGTGCCAGCAGTTTTTCTGGTGAGCAGTTCTTC.

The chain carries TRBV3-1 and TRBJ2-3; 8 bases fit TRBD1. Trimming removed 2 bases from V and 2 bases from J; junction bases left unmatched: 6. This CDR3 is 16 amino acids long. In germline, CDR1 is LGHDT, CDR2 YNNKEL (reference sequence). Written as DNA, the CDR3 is TGTGCCAGCAGCCAAAGGCGACAGGGGCCCACAGATACGCAGTATTTT. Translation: CASSQRRQGPTDTQYF.